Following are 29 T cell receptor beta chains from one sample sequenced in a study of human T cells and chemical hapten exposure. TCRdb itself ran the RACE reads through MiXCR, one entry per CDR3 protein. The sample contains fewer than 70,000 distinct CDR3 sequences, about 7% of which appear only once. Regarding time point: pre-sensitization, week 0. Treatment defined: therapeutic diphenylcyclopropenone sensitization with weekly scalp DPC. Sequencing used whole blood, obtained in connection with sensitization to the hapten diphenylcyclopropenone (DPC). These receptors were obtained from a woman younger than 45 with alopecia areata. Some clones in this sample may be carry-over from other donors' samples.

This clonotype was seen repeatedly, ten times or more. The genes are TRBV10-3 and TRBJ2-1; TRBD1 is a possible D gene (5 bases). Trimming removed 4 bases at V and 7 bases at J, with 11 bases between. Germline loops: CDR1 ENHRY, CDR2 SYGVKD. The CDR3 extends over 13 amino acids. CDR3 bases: TGTGCCATCAGTGTCGAACAGGCGAATGAGCAGTTCTTC. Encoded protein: CAISVEQANEQFF.

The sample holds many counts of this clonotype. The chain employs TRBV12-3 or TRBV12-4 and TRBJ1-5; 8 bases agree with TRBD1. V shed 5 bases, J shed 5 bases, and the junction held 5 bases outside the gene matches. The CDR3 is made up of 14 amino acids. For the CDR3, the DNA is TGTGCCAGCAGTATTTCCAGGGGGCATCAGCCCCAGCATTTT. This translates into CASSISRGHQPQHF.

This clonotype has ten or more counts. DNA for the CDR3: TGCAGTGCGGCTGGGGCCAACGTCCTGACTTTC. It codes for CSAAGANVLTF. The chain uses TRBV20-1 and TRBJ2-6; D is unclear. This CDR3 spans 11 amino acids. Trimming took off 6 bases at V and 2 bases at J, with 2 bases between the two ends. CDR1 and CDR2 from the germline V gene are DFQATT and SNEGSKA (reference sequence).

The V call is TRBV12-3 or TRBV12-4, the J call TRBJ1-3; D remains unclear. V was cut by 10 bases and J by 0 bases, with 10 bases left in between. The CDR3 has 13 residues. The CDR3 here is CATQQGSGNTIYF. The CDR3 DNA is TGTGCCACCCAACAAGGCTCTGGAAACACCATATATTTT.

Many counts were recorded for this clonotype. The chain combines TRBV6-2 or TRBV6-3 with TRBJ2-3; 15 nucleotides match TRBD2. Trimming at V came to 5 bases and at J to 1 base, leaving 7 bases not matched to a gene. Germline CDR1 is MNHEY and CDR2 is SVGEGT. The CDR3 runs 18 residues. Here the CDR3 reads CASSPRTSGGAGTDTQYF. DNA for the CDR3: TGTGCCAGCAGTCCAAGGACTAGCGGGGGGGCGGGCACAGATACGCAGTATTTT.

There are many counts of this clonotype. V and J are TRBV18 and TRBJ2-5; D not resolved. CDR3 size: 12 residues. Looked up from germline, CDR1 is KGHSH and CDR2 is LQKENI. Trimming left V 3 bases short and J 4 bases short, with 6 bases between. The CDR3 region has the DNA TGTGCCAGCTCACCTCCCGTAGAGACCCAGTACTTC. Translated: CASSPPVETQYF.

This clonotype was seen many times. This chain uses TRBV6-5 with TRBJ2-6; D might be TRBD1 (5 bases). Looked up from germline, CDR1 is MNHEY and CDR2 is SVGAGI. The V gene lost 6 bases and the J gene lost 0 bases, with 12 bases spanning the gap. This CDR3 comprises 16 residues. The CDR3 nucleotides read TGTGCCAGCAGAGCCCGACAGATCTCTGGGGCCAACGTCCTGACTTTC. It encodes CASRARQISGANVLTF.

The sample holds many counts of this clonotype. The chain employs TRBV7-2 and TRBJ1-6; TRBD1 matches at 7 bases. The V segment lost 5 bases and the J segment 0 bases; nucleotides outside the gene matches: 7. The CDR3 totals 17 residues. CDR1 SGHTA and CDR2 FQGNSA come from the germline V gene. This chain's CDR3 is CASSIQQGSSYNSPLHF. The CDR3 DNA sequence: TGTGCCAGCAGCATACAACAGGGGAGCTCCTATAATTCACCCCTCCACTTT.

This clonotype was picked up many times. CDR3 sequence (DNA): TGTGCCAGCAGTTCAAACAACAGGCCAGATACGCAGTATTTT. It codes for CASSSNNRPDTQYF. The chain has TRBV6-5 and TRBJ2-3; a weak D match, TRBD1 (5 bases). The germline gives CDR1 MNHEY, CDR2 SVGAGI. V was trimmed by 4 bases and J by 4 bases, leaving 12 bases between them. There are 14 residues in the CDR3.

CDR3 amino acids: CASSQVYSSYEQYF. CDR3 coding DNA: TGTGCCAGCAGCCAGGTATACAGCTCCTACGAGCAGTACTTC. This chain connects TRBV3-1 to TRBJ2-7; D not certain. Trimming stripped 3 bases from V and 0 bases from J, with 9 bases between. Germline V gene lookup returns CDR1 LGHDT and CDR2 YNNKEL (reference sequence). There are 14 residues in the CDR3.

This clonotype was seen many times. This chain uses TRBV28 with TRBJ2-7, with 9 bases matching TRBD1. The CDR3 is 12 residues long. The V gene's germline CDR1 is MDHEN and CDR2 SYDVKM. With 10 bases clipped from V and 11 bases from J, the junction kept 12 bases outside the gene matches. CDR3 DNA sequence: TGTGCCACCTGGGACAGGGTTAAGGAGGAGTACTTC. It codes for CATWDRVKEEYF.

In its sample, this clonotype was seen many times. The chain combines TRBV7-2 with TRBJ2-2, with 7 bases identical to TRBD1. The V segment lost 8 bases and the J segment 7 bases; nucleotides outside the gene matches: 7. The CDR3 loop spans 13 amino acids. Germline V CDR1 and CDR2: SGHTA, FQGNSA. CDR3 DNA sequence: TGTGCCAGCGGACAGGCCGTGGGCGGGGAGCTGTTTTTT. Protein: CASGQAVGGELFF.

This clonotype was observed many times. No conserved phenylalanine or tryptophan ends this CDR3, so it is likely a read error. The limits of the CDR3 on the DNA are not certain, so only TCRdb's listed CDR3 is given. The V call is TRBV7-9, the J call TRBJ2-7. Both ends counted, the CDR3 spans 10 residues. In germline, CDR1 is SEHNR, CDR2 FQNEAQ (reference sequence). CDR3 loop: CASSLALSWI.

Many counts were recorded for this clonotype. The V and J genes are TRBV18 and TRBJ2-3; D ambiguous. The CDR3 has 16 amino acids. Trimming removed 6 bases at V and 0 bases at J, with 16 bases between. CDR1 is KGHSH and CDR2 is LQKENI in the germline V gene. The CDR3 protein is CASSQGSPGSTDTQYF. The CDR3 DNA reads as TGTGCCAGCTCCCAAGGGTCCCCCGGGAGCACAGATACGCAGTATTTT.

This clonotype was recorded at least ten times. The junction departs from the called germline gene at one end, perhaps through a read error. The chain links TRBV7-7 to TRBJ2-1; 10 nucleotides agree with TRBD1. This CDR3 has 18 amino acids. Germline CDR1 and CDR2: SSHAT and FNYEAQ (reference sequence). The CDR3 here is CASSPYRVGDRGVNEQFF. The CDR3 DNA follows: TGTGCTAGCAGCCCCTATCGGGTAGGGGACAGGGGTGTCAATGAGCAGTTCTTC.

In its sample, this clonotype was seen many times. CDR3 amino acids: CASSFLGVDSYNEQFF. The CDR3 nucleotides are TGTGCCAGCAGTTTTCTCGGTGTTGACTCTTACAATGAGCAGTTCTTC. This rearrangement joins TRBV6-2 or TRBV6-3 to TRBJ2-1; D is uncertain. Germline values: CDR1 MNHEY, CDR2 SVGEGT. There are 16 residues in the CDR3. The V and J ends lost 4 bases and 4 bases respectively, with 17 bases between them.

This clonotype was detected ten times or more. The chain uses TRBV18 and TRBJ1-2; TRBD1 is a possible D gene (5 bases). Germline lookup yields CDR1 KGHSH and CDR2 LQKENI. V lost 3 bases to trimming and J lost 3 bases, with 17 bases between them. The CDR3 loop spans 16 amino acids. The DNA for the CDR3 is TGTGCCAGCTCACCCCGAGAGGGGAGGGCCGACTATGGCTACACCTTC. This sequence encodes CASSPREGRADYGYTF.

CDR3 sequence (DNA): TGTGCCAGCAGTTTCCTACGGGGACAGGGAAAGGAAAAACTGTTTTTT. It is translated as CASSFLRGQGKEKLFF. The chain employs TRBV12-3 or TRBV12-4 and TRBJ1-4, with 9 bases identical to TRBD1. The trim removed 3 bases at V and 8 bases at J, leaving 10 bases unmatched. The CDR3 covers 16 residues.

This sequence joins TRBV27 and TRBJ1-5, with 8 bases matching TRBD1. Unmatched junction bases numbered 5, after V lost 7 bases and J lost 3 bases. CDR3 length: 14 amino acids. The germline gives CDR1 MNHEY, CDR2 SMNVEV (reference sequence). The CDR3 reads CASKLTGVNQPQHF. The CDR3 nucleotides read TGTGCCAGCAAACTGACAGGGGTCAATCAGCCCCAGCATTTT.

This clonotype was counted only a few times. CDR3 sequence (DNA): TGTGCCAGTAGTCTCCGGGACAGCAATCAGCCCCAGCATTTT. Translated, it gives CASSLRDSNQPQHF. This chain connects TRBV19 to TRBJ1-5; the D gene is possibly TRBD1 (5 bases). Germline V gene sequence: CDR1 LNHDA, CDR2 SQIVND (reference sequence). V was shortened by 5 bases and J by 1 base, with 9 bases between the two germline ends. The CDR3 has 14 amino acids.

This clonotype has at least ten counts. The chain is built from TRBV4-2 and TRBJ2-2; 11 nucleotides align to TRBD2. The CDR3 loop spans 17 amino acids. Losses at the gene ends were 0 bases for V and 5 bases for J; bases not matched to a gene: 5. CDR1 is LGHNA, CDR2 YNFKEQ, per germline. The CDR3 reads CASSQDWASGGTGELFF. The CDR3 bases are TGTGCCAGCAGCCAAGATTGGGCTAGCGGGGGGACCGGGGAGCTGTTTTTT.

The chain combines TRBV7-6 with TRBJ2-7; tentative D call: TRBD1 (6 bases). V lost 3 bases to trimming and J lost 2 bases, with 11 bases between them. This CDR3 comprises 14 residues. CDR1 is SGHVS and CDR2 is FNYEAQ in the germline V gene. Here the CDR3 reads CASSLLEGAYEQYF. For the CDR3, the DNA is TGTGCCAGCAGCTTGTTAGAGGGGGCCTACGAGCAGTACTTC.

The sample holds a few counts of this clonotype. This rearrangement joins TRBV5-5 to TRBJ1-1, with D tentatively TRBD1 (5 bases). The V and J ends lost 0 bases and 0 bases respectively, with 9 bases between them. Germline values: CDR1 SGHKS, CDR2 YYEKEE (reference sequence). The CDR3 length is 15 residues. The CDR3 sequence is CASSLEGIMNTEAFF. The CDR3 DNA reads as TGTGCCAGCAGCTTGGAGGGGATCATGAACACTGAAGCTTTCTTT.

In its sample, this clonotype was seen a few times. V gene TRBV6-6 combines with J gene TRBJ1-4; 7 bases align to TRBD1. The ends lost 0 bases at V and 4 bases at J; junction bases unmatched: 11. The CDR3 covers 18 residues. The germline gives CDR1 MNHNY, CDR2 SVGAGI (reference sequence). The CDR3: CASSYSKLRTGFNEKLFF. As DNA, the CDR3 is TGTGCCAGCAGTTACTCGAAACTTCGGACAGGCTTTAATGAAAAACTGTTTTTT.

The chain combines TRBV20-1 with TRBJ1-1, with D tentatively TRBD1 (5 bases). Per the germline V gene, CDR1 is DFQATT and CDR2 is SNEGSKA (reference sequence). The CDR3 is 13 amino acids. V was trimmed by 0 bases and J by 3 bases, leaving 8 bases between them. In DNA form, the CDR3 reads TGCAGTGCTAGAGAGATAGGGGACACTGAAGCTTTCTTT. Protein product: CSAREIGDTEAFF.

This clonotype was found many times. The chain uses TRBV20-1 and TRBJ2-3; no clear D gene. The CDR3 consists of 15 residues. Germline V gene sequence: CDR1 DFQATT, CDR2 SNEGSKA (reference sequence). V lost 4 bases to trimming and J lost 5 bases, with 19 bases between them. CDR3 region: CSAMPETQDRDTQYF. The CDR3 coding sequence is TGCAGTGCTATGCCGGAGACCCAGGATAGAGATACGCAGTATTTT.

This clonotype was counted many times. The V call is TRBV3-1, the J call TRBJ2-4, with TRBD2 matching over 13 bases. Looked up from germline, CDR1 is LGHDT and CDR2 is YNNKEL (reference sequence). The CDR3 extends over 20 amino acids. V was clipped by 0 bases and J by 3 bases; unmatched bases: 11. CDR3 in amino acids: CASSQEMGLAGKPYKNIQYF. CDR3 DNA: TGTGCCAGCAGCCAAGAGATGGGACTAGCGGGGAAACCCTACAAAAACATTCAGTACTTC. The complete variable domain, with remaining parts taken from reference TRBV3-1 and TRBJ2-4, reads DTAVSQTPKYLVTQMGNDKSIKCEQNLGHDTMYWYKQDSKKFLKIMFSYNNKELIINETVPNRFSPKSPDKAHLNLHINSLELGDSAVYFCASSQEMGLAGKPYKNIQYFGAGTRLSVL.

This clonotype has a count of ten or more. This CDR3 reads CASSRDGTHQETQYF. As DNA, the CDR3 is TGTGCCAGCAGCAGAGACGGGACACACCAAGAGACCCAGTACTTC. The chain combines TRBV11-2 with TRBJ2-5, with D possibly TRBD1 on 6 matching bases. The germline V gene has CDR1 SGHAT and CDR2 FQNNGV. CDR3 size: 15 residues. Trimming took 5 bases from V and 0 from J, leaving 13 bases between them.

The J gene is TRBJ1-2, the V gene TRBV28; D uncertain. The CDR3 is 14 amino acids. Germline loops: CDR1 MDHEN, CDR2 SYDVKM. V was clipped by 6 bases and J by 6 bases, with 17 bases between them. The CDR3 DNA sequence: TGTGCCAGCAGAAACGAGGGAGCGGGTGATGGCTACACCTTC. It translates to CASRNEGAGDGYTF.